This record covers a single T cell receptor (beta chain). CD45RA+ naive and CD45RA-negative memory subsets were separated from CD4+ cells. This CDR3 has 15 amino acids. V was clipped by 6 bases and J by 4 bases, with 17 bases between them. Germline assignment: CDR1 MNHNS and CDR2 SASEGT. This sample is drawn from a study of shared clonotypes between healthy human individuals. TCRdb's copy holds only in-frame clones and misses some; the assay was immunoSEQ multiplex PCR. The sample shows about 2.3 million clones, approximately 90% of them seen only once. Sequenced input: naive CD4+ T cells from PBMCs. Subset in this sample: CD45RA+ positively selected. This sequence was found in a man younger than 35 in good health. Some clones in this sample may be carry-over from other donors' samples. The chain joins TRBV6-1 to TRBJ2-3, with D perhaps given as TRBD1 or TRBD2 (5 bases each). The CDR3 bases are TGTGCCAGCAGGTATCCCGGGACCGCGTCAGATACGCAGTATTTT. Protein product: CASRYPGTASDTQYF.